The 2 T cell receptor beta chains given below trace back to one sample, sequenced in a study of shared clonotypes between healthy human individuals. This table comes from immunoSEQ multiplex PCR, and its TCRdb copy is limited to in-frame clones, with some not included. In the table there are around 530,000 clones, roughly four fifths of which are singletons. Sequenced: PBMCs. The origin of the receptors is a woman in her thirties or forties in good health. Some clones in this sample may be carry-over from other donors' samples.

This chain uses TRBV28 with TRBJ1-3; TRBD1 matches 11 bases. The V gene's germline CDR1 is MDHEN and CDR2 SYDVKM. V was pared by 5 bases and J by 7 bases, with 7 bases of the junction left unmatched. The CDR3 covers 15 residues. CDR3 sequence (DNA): TGTGCCAGCAGTCCGCCGGGACAGGGGGTCAACACCATATATTTT. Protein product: CASSPPGQGVNTIYF.

Here the CDR3 reads CASSPGTGGYNEQFF. DNA of the CDR3: TGTGCCAGCTCACCAGGAACAGGGGGCTACAATGAGCAGTTCTTC. V and J are TRBV18 and TRBJ2-1; 8 nucleotides align to TRBD1. J lost 3 bases, V lost 2 bases, and 3 bases had no gene match. CDR1 is KGHSH, CDR2 LQKENI, per germline. CDR3 length equals 15 residues. Complete variable domain (other parts from reference TRBV18 and TRBJ2-1): NAGVMQNPRHLVRRRGQEARLRCSPMKGHSHVYWYRQLPEEGLKFMVYLQKENIIDESGMPKERFSAEFPKEGPSILRIQQVVRGDSAAYFCASSPGTGGYNEQFFGPGTRLTVL.